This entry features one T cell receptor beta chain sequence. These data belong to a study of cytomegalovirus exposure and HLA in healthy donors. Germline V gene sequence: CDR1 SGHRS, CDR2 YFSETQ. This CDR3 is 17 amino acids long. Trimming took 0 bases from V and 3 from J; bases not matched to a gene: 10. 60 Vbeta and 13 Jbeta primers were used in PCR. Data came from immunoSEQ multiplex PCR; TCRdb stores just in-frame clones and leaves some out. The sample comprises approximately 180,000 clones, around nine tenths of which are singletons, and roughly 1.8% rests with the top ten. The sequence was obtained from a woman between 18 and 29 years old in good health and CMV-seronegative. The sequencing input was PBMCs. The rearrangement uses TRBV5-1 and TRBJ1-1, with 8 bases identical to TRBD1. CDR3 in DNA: TGCGCCAGCAGCTTGGTGCAGGGGGCGCAGAGAGACACTGAAGCTTTCTTT. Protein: CASSLVQGAQRDTEAFF.